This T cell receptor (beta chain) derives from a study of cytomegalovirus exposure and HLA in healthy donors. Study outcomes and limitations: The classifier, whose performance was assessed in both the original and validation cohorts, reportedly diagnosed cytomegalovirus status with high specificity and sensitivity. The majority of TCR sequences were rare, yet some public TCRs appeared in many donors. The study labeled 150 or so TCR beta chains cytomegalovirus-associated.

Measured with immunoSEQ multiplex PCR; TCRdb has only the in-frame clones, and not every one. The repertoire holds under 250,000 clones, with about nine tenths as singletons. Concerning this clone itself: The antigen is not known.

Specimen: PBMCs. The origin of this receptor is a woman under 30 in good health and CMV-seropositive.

The chain's CDR3 is CASSLDRSFTEAFF. The CDR3 DNA reads TGTGCCAGCTCACTTGACAGGTCGTTCACTGAAGCTTTCTTT. The chain combines TRBV18 with TRBJ1-1, with a weak D call TRBD1 (6 bases). The germline CDR1 and CDR2 sequences are KGHSH and LQKENI. This CDR3 is built from 14 residues. V was pared by 4 bases and J by 4 bases, with 13 bases between.